Following are 18 T cell receptor beta chains from one sample sequenced in a study of spatial heterogeneity in lung cancer. This sample's time point: sample taken at primary tumor resection. Material for sequencing was whole RNA from tumor, nontumor lung or frozen PBMC, left unsorted. TCRdb used MiXCR to reprocess the 5' RACE reads, holding one entry per CDR3 protein. In the table there are 75,000 to 85,000 distinct CDR3 sequences, about a fifth of which are singletons. Source: PBMCs, taken at surgery. The receptors were sampled from a male donor with early-stage non-small cell lung cancer.

In this sample, this clonotype turned up a few times. This sequence joins TRBV28 and TRBJ2-7; D is tentatively TRBD1 or TRBD2 (5 bases each). The CDR3 spans 13 residues. Germline loops: CDR1 MDHEN, CDR2 SYDVKM. V lost 7 bases and J 1 base, leaving 11 bases between the germline ends. The DNA of the CDR3 is TGTGCCAGCATAGGGACGAGGTCCTACGAGCAGTACTTC. Translating it yields CASIGTRSYEQYF.

This clonotype was found many times. This chain connects TRBV28 to TRBJ2-1; 10 bases match TRBD2. The germline gives CDR1 MDHEN, CDR2 SYDVKM. Trimming removed 8 bases from V and 8 bases from J; junction bases left unmatched: 9. CDR3 length: 14 amino acids. CDR3 in DNA: TGTGCCAGCCGGACTAGCGGAACAAGCTATGAGCAGTTCTTC. It is translated as CASRTSGTSYEQFF.

This clonotype turned up a few times. The rearrangement joins TRBV6-2 or TRBV6-3 to TRBJ2-7; 7 bases map to TRBD2. The CDR3 sequence is 15 residues long. The germline V gene encodes CDR1 MNHEY and CDR2 SVGEGT. J lost 0 bases, V lost 5 bases, and 7 bases had no gene match. CDR3: CASSASGVSSYEQYF. As DNA, the CDR3 is TGTGCCAGCAGTGCGAGCGGGGTGAGCTCCTACGAGCAGTACTTC.

This chain uses TRBV18 with TRBJ2-1, with TRBD1 as a possible D gene (5 bases). V gave up 6 bases and J gave up 5 bases, with 14 bases separating them. Germline CDR1 reads KGHSH; CDR2 reads LQKENI. This CDR3 contains 14 residues. CDR3 region: CASSPNSRDNEQFF. CDR3 coding DNA: TGTGCCAGCTCCCCGAACAGCAGGGACAATGAGCAGTTCTTC.

The genes are TRBV7-9 and TRBJ2-7; no clear D gene. Trimming shortened V by 1 base and J by 4 bases, and 20 bases separated the two germline ends. The CDR3 contains 17 residues. Germline loops: CDR1 SEHNR, CDR2 FQNEAQ (reference sequence). CDR3 region: CASSLDVVRLDPYEQYF. The CDR3 DNA follows: TGTGCCAGCAGCTTAGACGTCGTAAGATTGGACCCATACGAGCAGTACTTC. The full variable domain, rest sourced from reference TRBV7-9 and TRBJ2-7, is DTGVSQNPRHKITKRGQNVTFRCDPISEHNRLYWYRQTLGQGPEFLTYFQNEAQLEKSRLLSDRFSAERPKGSFSTLEIQRTEQGDSAMYLCASSLDVVRLDPYEQYFGPGTRLTVT.

This clonotype has at least ten counts. This chain links TRBV4-1 with TRBJ1-1, with D possibly being TRBD1 (5 bases). The V gene lost 1 base and the J gene lost 0 bases, with 15 bases spanning the gap. This CDR3 region has 17 residues. CDR1 MGHRA and CDR2 YSYEKL come from the germline V gene. The CDR3 sequence: CASSQVPPDSLNTEAFF. The CDR3 DNA follows: TGCGCCAGCAGCCAAGTGCCCCCCGACAGCCTGAACACTGAAGCTTTCTTT.

This clonotype occurred many times. V gene TRBV19 combines with J gene TRBJ2-1, with TRBD2 matching over 16 bases. Germline-derived CDR1 and CDR2 are LNHDA and SQIVND (reference sequence). The CDR3 extends over 18 amino acids. V shed 5 bases, J shed 5 bases, and the junction held 9 bases outside the gene matches. CDR3 region: CASSPGLAGGNVNNEQFF. The CDR3 DNA follows: TGTGCCAGTAGTCCGGGACTAGCGGGAGGGAATGTTAACAATGAGCAGTTCTTC.

V and J are TRBV7-2 and TRBJ2-7; TRBD1 aligns across 7 bases. The CDR3 runs to 14 residues. Per the germline V gene, CDR1 is SGHTA and CDR2 is FQGNSA. J lost 5 bases, V lost 5 bases, and 9 bases had no gene match. CDR3 nucleotides: TGTGCCAGCAGCCCTACGCGACAGGGCAACGAGCAGTACTTC. Amino acid sequence: CASSPTRQGNEQYF.

This clonotype was seen a handful of times. The chain employs TRBV9 and TRBJ1-4, with D tentatively TRBD1 (5 bases). Per germline, CDR1 SGDLS and CDR2 YYNGEE. The CDR3 consists of 13 residues. Trimming cost V 3 bases and J 10 bases, with 13 bases left between them. CDR3 region: CASSGEQRGKLFF. In nucleotides, the CDR3 is TGTGCCAGCAGCGGAGAACAGAGGGGAAAACTGTTTTTT.

The chain couples TRBV2 to TRBJ2-3; D is unresolved. The V end was cut by 7 bases, the J end by 5 bases, with 19 bases between. Germline V gene lookup returns CDR1 SNHLY and CDR2 FYNNEI. This CDR3 spans 15 amino acids. CDR3 DNA sequence: TGTGCCAGCACCCCCCTGGGGTCCATCCAAGATACGCAGTATTTT. Amino acid sequence: CASTPLGSIQDTQYF.

This clonotype appeared a few times. The CDR3 bases are TGCGCCAGCAGCCGAGGGGCGGGGGCGATCTACGAGCAGTACTTC. Translating it yields CASSRGAGAIYEQYF. This chain connects TRBV4-1 to TRBJ2-7; possibly TRBD2 for D (7 bases). The ends were cut back, 4 bases at V and 3 bases at J, with 16 bases in the middle. The V gene's germline CDR1 is MGHRA and CDR2 YSYEKL. This CDR3 has 15 residues.

The J gene is TRBJ2-3, the V gene TRBV3-1, with 11 bases lining up with TRBD2. Trimming at V came to 0 bases and at J to 9 bases, leaving 5 bases not matched to a gene. The CDR3 sequence is 15 residues long. CDR1 and CDR2 (germline): LGHDT, YNNKEL (reference sequence). This chain's CDR3 is CASSQDTSGSRTQYF. CDR3 sequence (DNA): TGTGCCAGCAGCCAAGATACTAGCGGGAGTCGAACGCAGTATTTT.

This clonotype was observed many times. The V call is TRBV28, the J call TRBJ2-1, with D unclear. The V and J ends lost 4 bases and 7 bases respectively, with 8 bases between them. This CDR3 is 12 amino acids long. The V gene's germline CDR1 is MDHEN and CDR2 SYDVKM. For the CDR3, the DNA is TGTGCCAGCAGTTACGGACGTAATGAGCAGTTCTTC. Translated: CASSYGRNEQFF.

V and J are TRBV24-1 and TRBJ2-2, with D possibly being TRBD1 (6 bases). The CDR3 sequence is 19 residues long. The V gene lost 1 base and the J gene lost 6 bases, with 23 bases spanning the gap. Germline V gene sequence: CDR1 KGHDR, CDR2 SFDVKD. The CDR3 sequence: CATSDFAEQGWSVPGELFF. The CDR3 bases are TGTGCCACCAGTGATTTCGCCGAACAGGGATGGTCGGTTCCCGGGGAGCTGTTTTTT.

This clonotype was counted between two and nine times. V usage is TRBV6-5 and J usage is TRBJ1-5; TRBD1 matches 9 bases. The trim removed 4 bases at V and 0 bases at J, leaving 4 bases unmatched. CDR1 is MNHEY and CDR2 is SVGAGI in the germline V gene. The CDR3 covers 16 residues. CDR3 bases: TGTGCCAGCAGTTCAACAGGGGGCAATAGCAATCAGCCCCAGCATTTT. This translates into CASSSTGGNSNQPQHF.

This clonotype has at least ten counts. This chain links TRBV30 with TRBJ2-5; no definite D call. Trimming stripped 1 base from V and 2 bases from J, with 5 bases between. CDR3 length: 12 amino acids. Germline V CDR1 and CDR2: GTSNPN, SVGIG (reference sequence). CDR3 amino acids: CAWSGPQETQYF. CDR3 bases: TGTGCCTGGAGTGGGCCACAAGAGACCCAGTACTTC.

The chain is built from TRBV27 and TRBJ1-3; possible D gene TRBD1, 5 bases. This CDR3 is built from 15 residues. Trimming pared 3 bases from V and 3 bases from J, leaving 12 bases between. CDR1 is MNHEY, CDR2 SMNVEV, per germline (reference sequence). CDR3 sequence (DNA): TGTGCCAGCAGTTTTACAGGAGGCGTTGGAAACACCATATATTTT. Encoded protein: CASSFTGGVGNTIYF.

This chain joins TRBV11-3 and TRBJ2-3, with 7 bases matching TRBD2. This CDR3 comprises 15 residues. V lost 4 bases to trimming and J lost 4 bases; unmatched junction nucleotides: 8. CDR1 is SGHNT, CDR2 YENEEA, per germline. CDR3 sequence: CASSSRAGSADTQYF. In DNA form, the CDR3 reads TGTGCCAGCAGCTCGCGAGCGGGGAGCGCAGATACGCAGTATTTT.